This TCR beta chain was recorded in a study of T-cell reconstitution after alpha-beta-depleted transplantation in children (dated by TCRdb to about 2016). Study-wide context: The study quantitatively tracked T-cell immune reconstitution after TCRalphabeta/CD19-depleted allogeneic hematopoietic cell transplantation in children using TCR repertoire profiling. The paper's findings and limits, for the study overall: The apparently early recovery of alphabetaT-cell counts about two months after transplant reportedly depended on only several hundred rapidly expanded clones that came from non-depleted graft cells. In some patients, the high TCRbeta diversity seen at day 60 was put down to recipient T cells and intrathymic progenitors that had survived conditioning. Over the following months the frequencies of hyperexpanded clones went down, and after one year T-cell counts and TCRbeta diversity were mostly credited to newly produced T cells.

V is shortened by 7 bases, J by 3 bases, and the region joining them spans 10 bases. For CDR1 and CDR2, the germline V gene lists SQVTM and ANQGSEA. The CDR3 covers 11 residues, taking in both the cysteine and the phenylalanine. CDR3 DNA is the only sequence kept; it has 33 bases, read in frame from the first base. The meaning of the sample's treatment or condition label: allogeneic hematopoietic cell transplantation with graft depleted of TCRalphabeta T cells and CD19 B cells. The children who served as transplant recipients had been given grafts of TCRalphabeta/CD19-depleted allogeneic hematopoietic cells. Concerning this clonotype: Its binding antigen is unknown. No much larger clone exists at a distance of one base, and base qualities are not known.

The protocol used for the library was PCR. These reads were obtained on an Illumina HiSeq 2500. Molecular barcoding was employed in the preparation of TCR libraries, with unique molecular identifiers being used to normalize TCRbeta repertoire quantification. TCRdb reprocessed the public reads (quality trimming at Q25 with fastp, clone calling with MiXCR) and kept in-frame beta chains. Identical CDR3 protein sequences are pooled into one entry, listed with their most common genes and DNA. The sample table records hundreds of thousands of distinct CDR3 sequences; approximately 12% of these occur just once. Of the sample, around 2.2% falls within the top ten clones.

The chain was built from TRBV29-1 and TRBJ2-7, with no D gene named confidently. The sequencing here drew on PBMCs, mostly from graft donor cells, taken 360 days after TCRalphabeta/CD19-depleted stem cell transplant. The TCR was taken from a male patient aged 10 to 17 who had a stem cell transplant for acute myeloid leukemia, so the T cells may come from the graft donor. Here the CDR3 is given as CSARTFYEQYF. The bases are TGCAGCGCCCGGACCTTCTACGAGCAGTACTTC.